This T cell receptor (beta chain) appears in the sequencing data of a study of shared clonotypes between healthy human individuals. Findings and caveats of the study: In contrast to clonotypes shared by all four donors, non-shared clonotypes had lower generation probabilities.

This table comes from immunoSEQ multiplex PCR, and its TCRdb copy is limited to in-frame clones, with some not included. The repertoire holds 2 million to 2.5 million clones, with approximately 94% as singletons. Naive CD8 cells lacked CD45RO and underwent positive selection for CCR7, leaving out terminally differentiated effector memory CD45RA+ cells. On this clone: Its cognate antigen is unknown.

The sequence derives from a man aged 18 to 30 in good health. Some clones in this sample may be carry-over from other donors' samples. Sequencing input: naive CD8+ T cells from PBMCs.

The CDR3 nucleotides read TGTGCCAGTAGTCCCGCTAGGACCTATGGCTACACCTTC. It codes for CASSPARTYGYTF. This chain uses TRBV19 with TRBJ1-2; D ambiguous. This CDR3 region has 13 residues. V lost 5 bases, J lost 4 bases, and 11 bases lay in between. The V gene's germline CDR1 is LNHDA and CDR2 SQIVND (reference sequence).